A selection of T cell receptor beta chains follows, all from one sample in a study of T cell responses to AZD1222 COVID-19 vaccine. TCRdb's table, derived via immunoSEQ multiplex PCR, lists solely in-frame clones and lacks some. The table records tens of thousands of clones, 70% to 80% of them present only once. The sample consisted of peripheral blood, taken 28 days after the second AZD1222 dose. These receptors were collected from an adult who received the AZD1222 COVID-19 vaccine. The CDR3 runs from the conserved cysteine through the conserved F or W. The D gene is left open where the match is weak. Clone size is not always given. Where it is, it says once, few, many or a class for expanded clones.

d_call,v_call,j_call,clone_size,cdr3_aa,cdr3_nt
.,TRBV20-1,TRBJ2-1,.,CSASSHLEEQFF,TGCAGTGCTAGTTCACATTTAGAGGAGCAGTTCTTC
.,TRBV19,TRBJ1-1,.,CASSFLGTANTEAFF,TGTGCCAGTAGTTTCTTGGGGACGGCGAACACTGAAGCTTTCTTT
TRBD2,TRBV7-2,TRBJ2-2,.,CASSTKTSGGDRSGELFF,TGTGCCAGCAGCACCAAAACTAGCGGGGGGGACCGGTCCGGGGAGCTGTTTTTT
.,TRBV28,TRBJ2-3,few,CASSLPPTGNTDTQYF,TGTGCCAGCAGCCTTCCTCCCACAGGGAACACAGATACGCAGTATTTT
.,TRBV3-1/TRBV3-2,TRBJ2-1,few,CASSQVWGNSYNEQFF,TGTGCCAGCAGCCAAGTTTGGGGGAATTCCTACAATGAGCAGTTCTTC
TRBD2,TRBV5-1,TRBJ2-5,.,CASRDQRGVSETQYF,TGCGCCAGCAGAGACCAGCGGGGGGTCTCAGAGACCCAGTACTTC
.,TRBV28,TRBJ2-2,.,CASKTNTGELFF,TGTGCCAGCAAGACGAACACCGGGGAGCTGTTTTTT
.,TRBV11-2,TRBJ2-1,.,CASSLDLGEQFF,TGTGCCAGCAGCTTAGATTTAGGTGAGCAGTTCTTC
.,TRBV11-3,TRBJ1-1,.,CASSQGQQEAFF,TGTGCCAGCAGCCAGGGACAACAAGAAGCTTTCTTT
.,TRBV5-6,TRBJ2-1,.,CASSFYLASWNEQFF,TGTGCCAGCAGCTTTTATCTAGCGAGTTGGAATGAGCAGTTCTTC
.,TRBV5-8,TRBJ1-6,few,CASNGGLSNSPLHF,TGTGCCAGCAACGGGGGCCTAAGTAATTCACCCCTCCACTTT
.,TRBV7-2,TRBJ2-2,.,CASSPRGTANTGELFF,TGTGCCAGCAGCCCCCGGGGGACTGCGAACACCGGGGAGCTGTTTTTT
.,TRBV12-3/TRBV12-4,TRBJ2-2,few,CASTPEFGELFF,TGTGCCAGCACTCCGGAGTTTGGGGAGCTGTTTTTT
TRBD1,TRBV19,TRBJ1-2,.,CASSKGAYGYTF,TGTGCCAGTAGTAAGGGGGCCTATGGCTACACCTTC
TRBD1,TRBV27,TRBJ1-2,.,CASRATGGNYGYTF,TGTGCCAGCAGGGCGACAGGGGGCAACTATGGCTACACCTTC
.,TRBV6-5,TRBJ2-1,.,CASSQNNQGNEQFF,TGTGCCAGCAGCCAAAATAATCAGGGGAATGAGCAGTTCTTC
.,TRBV5-5,TRBJ1-6,.,CASSFPGALGSPLHF,TGTGCCAGCAGCTTTCCGGGGGCTTTAGGTTCACCCCTCCACTTT
.,TRBV28,TRBJ1-2,once,CASSLQGISYGYTF,TGTGCCAGCAGTCTACAGGGAATAAGCTATGGCTACACCTTC
TRBD1,TRBV11-2,TRBJ1-1,.,CASSPGQATEAFF,TGTGCCAGCAGCCCGGGACAGGCCACTGAAGCTTTCTTT
.,TRBV11-2,TRBJ1-1,.,CASSLDLRDRAFF,TGTGCCAGCAGCTTAGATTTACGCGATAGGGCTTTCTTT
.,TRBV9,TRBJ1-1,.,CASSVAGLNTEAFF,TGTGCCAGCAGCGTAGCGGGGCTGAACACTGAAGCTTTCTTT
TRBD1,TRBV6-5,TRBJ1-3,.,CASGDSSGNTIYF,TGTGCCAGCGGGGACAGCTCTGGAAACACCATATATTTT
.,TRBV24-1,TRBJ2-3,.,CATGEGGTDTQYF,TGTGCCACCGGAGAGGGGGGCACAGATACGCAGTATTTT
.,TRBV27,TRBJ2-2,few,CASSRWPARRTGELFF,TGTGCCAGCAGTCGATGGCCAGCCAGAAGGACCGGGGAGCTGTTTTTT
.,TRBV5-3,TRBJ1-6,.,CARSDPKDSPLHF,TGTGCCAGAAGCGACCCGAAGGATTCACCCCTCCACTTT
TRBD2,TRBV30,TRBJ2-1,.,CAWSRWLAGGRNNEQFF,TGTGCCTGGAGCCGATGGCTAGCGGGGGGGCGGAACAATGAGCAGTTCTTC
.,TRBV3-1/TRBV3-2,TRBJ1-1,.,CASSREGGSEAFF,TGTGCCAGCAGCCGCGAGGGAGGGTCTGAAGCTTTCTTT
.,TRBV18,TRBJ1-3,.,CASSPELQGHSGNTIYF,TGTGCCAGCTCACCAGAATTACAGGGCCACTCTGGAAACACCATATATTTT
TRBD1,TRBV19,TRBJ1-4,.,CASSLGQERGEKLFF,TGTGCCAGTAGCCTTGGACAGGAAAGAGGTGAAAAACTGTTTTTT
.,TRBV10-1,TRBJ1-5,.,CASSEDFNQPQHF,TGCGCCAGCAGTGAGGACTTTAATCAGCCCCAGCATTTT
.,TRBV6-5,TRBJ2-1,few,CASRLPEYNEQFF,TGTGCCAGCCGACTCCCCGAGTACAATGAGCAGTTCTTC